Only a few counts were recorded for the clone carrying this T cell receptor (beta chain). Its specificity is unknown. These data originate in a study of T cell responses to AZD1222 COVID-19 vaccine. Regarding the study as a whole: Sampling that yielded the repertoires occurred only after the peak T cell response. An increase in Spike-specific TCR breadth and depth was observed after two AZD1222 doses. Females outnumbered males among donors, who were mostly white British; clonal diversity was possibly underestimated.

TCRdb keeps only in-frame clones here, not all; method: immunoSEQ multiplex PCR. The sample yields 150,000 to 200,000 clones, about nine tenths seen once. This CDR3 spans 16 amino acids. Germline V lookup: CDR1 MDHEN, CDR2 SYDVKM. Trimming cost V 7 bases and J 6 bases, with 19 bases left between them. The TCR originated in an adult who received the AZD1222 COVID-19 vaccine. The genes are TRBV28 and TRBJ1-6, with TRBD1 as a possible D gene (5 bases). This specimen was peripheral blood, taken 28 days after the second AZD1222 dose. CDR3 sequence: CASTKIGAFFNSPLHF. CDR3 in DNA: TGTGCCAGCACGAAGATAGGGGCTTTTTTTAATTCACCCCTCCACTTT.